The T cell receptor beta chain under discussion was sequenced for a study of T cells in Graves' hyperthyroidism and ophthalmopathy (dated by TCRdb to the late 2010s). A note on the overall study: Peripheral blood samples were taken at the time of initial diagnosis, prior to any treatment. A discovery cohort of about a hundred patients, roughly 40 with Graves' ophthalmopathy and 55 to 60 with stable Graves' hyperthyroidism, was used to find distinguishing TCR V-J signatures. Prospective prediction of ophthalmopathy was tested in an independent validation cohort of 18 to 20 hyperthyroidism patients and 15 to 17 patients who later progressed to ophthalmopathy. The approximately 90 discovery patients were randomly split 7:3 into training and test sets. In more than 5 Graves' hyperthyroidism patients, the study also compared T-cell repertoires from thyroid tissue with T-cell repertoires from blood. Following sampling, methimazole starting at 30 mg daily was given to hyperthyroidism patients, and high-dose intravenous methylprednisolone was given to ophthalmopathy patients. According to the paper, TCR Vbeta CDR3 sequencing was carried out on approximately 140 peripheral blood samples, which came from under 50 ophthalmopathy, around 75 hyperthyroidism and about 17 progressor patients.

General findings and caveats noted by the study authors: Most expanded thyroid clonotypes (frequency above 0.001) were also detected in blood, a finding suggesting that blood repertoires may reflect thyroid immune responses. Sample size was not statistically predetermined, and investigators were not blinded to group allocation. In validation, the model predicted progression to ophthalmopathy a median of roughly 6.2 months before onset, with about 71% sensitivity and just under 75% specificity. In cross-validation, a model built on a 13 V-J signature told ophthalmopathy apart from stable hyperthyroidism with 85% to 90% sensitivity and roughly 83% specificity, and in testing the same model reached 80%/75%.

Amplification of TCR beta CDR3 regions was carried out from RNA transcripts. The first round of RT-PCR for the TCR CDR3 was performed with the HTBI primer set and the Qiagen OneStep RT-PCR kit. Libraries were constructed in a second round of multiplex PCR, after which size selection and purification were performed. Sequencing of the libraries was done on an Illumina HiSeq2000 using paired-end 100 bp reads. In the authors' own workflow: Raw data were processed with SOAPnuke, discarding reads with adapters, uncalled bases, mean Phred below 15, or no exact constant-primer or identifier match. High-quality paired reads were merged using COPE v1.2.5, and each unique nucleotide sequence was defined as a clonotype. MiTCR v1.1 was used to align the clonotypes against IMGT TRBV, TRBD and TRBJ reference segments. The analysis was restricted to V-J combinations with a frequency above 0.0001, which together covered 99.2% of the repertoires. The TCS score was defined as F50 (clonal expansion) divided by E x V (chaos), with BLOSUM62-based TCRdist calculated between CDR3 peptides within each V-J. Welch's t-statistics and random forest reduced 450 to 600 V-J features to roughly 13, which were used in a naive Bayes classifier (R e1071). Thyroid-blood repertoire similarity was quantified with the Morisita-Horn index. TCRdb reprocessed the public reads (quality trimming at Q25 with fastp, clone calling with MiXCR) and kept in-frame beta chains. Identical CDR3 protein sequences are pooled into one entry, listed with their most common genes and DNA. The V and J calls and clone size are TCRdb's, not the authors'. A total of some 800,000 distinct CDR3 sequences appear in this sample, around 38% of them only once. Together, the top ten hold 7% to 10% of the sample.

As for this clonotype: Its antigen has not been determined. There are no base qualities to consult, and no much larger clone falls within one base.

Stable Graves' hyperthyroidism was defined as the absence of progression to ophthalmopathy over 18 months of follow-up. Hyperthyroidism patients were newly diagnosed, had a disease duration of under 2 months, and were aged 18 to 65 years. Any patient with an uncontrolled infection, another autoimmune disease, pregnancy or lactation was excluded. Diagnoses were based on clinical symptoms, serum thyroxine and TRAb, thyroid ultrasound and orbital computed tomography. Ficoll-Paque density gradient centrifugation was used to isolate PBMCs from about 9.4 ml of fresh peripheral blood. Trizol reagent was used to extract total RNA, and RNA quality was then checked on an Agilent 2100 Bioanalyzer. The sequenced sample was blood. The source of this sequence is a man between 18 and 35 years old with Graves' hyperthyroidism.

In nucleotides, the sequence is TGTGCCAGCAGCTCGCAAAAGGTCTATGGGGAGACCCAGTACTTC. Its coded protein is CASSSQKVYGETQYF. The rearranged segments are TRBV5-5 and TRBJ2-5; the D gene cannot be named for sure. From a lookup of the germline V gene (reference sequence), CDR1 and CDR2 are SGHKS and YYEKEE. Its CDR3 holds 15 amino acids, cysteine through phenylalanine. Only the CDR3 DNA is retained, 45 bases long and in frame from the first base. V is pared back by 3 bases and J by 5 bases, with 17 bases lying between the germline termini.